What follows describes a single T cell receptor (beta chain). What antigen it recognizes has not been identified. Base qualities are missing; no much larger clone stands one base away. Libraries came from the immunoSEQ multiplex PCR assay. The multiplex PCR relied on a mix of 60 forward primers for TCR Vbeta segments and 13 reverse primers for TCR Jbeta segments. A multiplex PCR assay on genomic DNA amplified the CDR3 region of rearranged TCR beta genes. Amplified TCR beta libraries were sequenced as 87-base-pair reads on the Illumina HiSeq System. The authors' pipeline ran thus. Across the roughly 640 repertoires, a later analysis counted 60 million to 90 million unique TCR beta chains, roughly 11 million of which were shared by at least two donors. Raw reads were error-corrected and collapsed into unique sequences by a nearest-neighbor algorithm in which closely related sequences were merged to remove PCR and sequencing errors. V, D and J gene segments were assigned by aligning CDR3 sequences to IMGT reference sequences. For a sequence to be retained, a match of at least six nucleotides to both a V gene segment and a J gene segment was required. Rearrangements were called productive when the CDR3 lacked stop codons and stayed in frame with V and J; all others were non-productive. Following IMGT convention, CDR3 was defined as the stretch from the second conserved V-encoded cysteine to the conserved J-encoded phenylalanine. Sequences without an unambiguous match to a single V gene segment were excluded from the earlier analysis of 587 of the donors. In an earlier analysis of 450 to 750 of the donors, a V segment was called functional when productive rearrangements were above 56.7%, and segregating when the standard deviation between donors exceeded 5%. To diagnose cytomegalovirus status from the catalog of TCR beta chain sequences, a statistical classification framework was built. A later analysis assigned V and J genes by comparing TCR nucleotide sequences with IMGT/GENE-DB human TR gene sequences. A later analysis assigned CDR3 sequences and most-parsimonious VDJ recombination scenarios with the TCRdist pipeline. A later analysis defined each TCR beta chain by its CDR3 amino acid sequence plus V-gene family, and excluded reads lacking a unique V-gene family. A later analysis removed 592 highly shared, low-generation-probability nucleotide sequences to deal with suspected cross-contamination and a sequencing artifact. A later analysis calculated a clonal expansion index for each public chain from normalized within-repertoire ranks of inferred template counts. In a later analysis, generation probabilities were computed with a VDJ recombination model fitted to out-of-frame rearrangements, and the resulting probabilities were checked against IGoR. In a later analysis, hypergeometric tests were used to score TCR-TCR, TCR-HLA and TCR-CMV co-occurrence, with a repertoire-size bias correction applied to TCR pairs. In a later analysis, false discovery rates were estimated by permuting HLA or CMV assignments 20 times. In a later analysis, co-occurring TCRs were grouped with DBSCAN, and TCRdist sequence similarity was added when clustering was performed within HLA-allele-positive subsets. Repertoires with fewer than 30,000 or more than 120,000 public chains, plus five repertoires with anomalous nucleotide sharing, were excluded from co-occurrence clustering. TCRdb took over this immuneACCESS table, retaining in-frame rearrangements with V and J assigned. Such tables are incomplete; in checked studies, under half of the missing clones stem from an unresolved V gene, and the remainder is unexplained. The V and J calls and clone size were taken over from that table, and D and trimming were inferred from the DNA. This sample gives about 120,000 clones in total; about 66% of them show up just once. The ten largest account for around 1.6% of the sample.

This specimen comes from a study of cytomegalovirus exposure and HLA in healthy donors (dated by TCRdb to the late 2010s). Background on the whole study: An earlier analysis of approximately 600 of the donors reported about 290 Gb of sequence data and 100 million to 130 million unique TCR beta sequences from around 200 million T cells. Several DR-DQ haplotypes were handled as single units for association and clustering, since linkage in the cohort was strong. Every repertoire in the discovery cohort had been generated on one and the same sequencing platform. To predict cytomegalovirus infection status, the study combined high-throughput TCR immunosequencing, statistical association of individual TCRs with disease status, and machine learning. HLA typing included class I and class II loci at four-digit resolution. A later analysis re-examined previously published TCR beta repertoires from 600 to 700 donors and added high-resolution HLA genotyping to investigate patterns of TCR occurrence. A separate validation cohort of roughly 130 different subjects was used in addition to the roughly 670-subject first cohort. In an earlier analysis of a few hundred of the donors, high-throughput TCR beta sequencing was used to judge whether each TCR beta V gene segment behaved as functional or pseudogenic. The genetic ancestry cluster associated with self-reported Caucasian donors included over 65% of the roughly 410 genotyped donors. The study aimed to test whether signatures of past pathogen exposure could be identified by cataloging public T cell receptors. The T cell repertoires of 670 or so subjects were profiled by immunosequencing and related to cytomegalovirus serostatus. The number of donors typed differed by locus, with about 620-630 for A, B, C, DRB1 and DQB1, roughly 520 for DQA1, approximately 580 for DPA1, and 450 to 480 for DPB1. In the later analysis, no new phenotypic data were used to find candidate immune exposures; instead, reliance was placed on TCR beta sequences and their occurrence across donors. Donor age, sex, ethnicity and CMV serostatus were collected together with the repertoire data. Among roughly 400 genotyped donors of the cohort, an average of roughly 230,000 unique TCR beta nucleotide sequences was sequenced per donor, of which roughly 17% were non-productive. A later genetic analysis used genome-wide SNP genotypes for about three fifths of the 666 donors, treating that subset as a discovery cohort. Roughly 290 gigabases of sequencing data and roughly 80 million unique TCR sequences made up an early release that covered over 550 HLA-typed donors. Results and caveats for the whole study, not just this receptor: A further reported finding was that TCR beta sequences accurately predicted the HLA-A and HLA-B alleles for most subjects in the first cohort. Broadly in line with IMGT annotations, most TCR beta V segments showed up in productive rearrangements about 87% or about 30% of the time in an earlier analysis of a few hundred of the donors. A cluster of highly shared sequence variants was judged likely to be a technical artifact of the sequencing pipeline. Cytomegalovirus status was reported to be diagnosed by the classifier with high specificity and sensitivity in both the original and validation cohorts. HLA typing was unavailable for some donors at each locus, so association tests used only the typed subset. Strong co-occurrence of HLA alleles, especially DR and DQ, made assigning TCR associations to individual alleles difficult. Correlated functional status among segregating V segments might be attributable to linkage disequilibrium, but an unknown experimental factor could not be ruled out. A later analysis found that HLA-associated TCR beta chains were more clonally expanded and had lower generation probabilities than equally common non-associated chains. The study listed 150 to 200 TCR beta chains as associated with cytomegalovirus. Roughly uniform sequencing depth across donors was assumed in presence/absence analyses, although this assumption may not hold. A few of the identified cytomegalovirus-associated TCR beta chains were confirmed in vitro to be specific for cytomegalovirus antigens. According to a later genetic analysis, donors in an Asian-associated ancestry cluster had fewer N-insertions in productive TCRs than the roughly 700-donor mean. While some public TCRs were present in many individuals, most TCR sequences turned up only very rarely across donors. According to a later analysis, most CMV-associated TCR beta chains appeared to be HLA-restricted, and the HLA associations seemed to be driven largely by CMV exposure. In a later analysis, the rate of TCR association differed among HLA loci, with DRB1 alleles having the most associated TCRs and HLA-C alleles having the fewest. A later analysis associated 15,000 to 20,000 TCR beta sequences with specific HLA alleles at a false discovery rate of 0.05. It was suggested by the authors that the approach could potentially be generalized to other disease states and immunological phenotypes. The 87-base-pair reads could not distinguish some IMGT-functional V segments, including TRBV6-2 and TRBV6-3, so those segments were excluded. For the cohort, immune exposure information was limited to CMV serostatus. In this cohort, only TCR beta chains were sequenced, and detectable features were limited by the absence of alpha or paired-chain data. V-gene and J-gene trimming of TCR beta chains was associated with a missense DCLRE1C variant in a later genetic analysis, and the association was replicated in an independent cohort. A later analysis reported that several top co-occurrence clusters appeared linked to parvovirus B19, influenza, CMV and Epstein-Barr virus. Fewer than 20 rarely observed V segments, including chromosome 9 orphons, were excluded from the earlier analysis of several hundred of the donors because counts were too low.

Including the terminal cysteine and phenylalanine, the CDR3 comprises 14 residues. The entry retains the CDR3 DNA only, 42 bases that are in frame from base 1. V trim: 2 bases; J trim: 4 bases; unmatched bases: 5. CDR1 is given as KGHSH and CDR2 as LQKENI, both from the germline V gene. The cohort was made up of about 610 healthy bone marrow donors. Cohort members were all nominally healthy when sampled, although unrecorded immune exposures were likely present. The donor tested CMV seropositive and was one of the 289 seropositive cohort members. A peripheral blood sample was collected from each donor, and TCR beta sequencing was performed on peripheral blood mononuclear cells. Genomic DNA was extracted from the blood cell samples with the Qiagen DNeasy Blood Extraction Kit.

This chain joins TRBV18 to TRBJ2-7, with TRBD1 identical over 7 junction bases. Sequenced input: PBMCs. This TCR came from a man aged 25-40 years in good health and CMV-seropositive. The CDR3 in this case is CASSPATGVYEQYF. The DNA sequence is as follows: TGTGCCAGCTCACCAGCCACAGGGGTATACGAGCAGTACTTC.